This passage covers 3 T cell receptor beta chains from one sample sequenced in a study of PD-L1 blockade in urothelial cancer. Libraries were prepared by immunoSEQ multiplex PCR; TCRdb keeps only in-frame clonotypes and omits some of them. The repertoire consists of 20,000 to 30,000 clones, with about 88% occurring once and the leading ten covering under 40%. This specimen was PBMCs, taken around atezolizumab (anti-PD-L1) treatment. The receptors derive from a man aged 55 to 70 with urothelial cancer.

This clone was observed a handful of times. The chain couples TRBV18 to TRBJ2-2; TRBD1 aligns across 10 bases. Germline CDR1 is KGHSH and CDR2 is LQKENI. The CDR3 contains 18 residues. Unmatched junction bases numbered 6, after V lost 2 bases and J lost 0 bases. This chain's CDR3 is CASSPRDRGDPNTGELFF. In nucleotides, the CDR3 is TGTGCCAGCTCACCAAGGGACAGGGGTGATCCGAACACCGGGGAGCTGTTTTTT.

The chain has TRBV11-2 and TRBJ2-7; D call uncertain. Germline CDR1 is SGHAT and CDR2 is FQNNGV. The ends were cut back, 0 bases at V and 2 bases at J, with 11 bases in the middle. This CDR3 comprises 15 residues. The CDR3 region is CASSLDGGETYEQYF. The CDR3 DNA reads as TGTGCCAGCAGCTTAGATGGCGGTGAGACCTACGAGCAGTACTTC. The entire variable domain, with the rest obtained from reference TRBV11-2 and TRBJ2-7, is as follows: EAGVAQSPRYKIIEKRQSVAFWCNPISGHATLYWYQQILGQGPKLLIQFQNNGVVDDSQLPKDRFSAERLKGVDSTLKIQPAKLEDSAVYLCASSLDGGETYEQYFGPGTRLTVT.

V usage is TRBV5-8 and J usage is TRBJ1-2; TRBD1 agrees at 9 bases. The ends lost 1 base at V and 8 bases at J; junction bases unmatched: 15. Per the germline V gene, CDR1 is SGHTS and CDR2 is YDEGEE. CDR3 length: 17 residues. CDR3 sequence (DNA): TGTGCCAGCAGCTTGCGAGGACAGGGGACTAAGACGGGAGGCTACACCTTC. Protein sequence: CASSLRGQGTKTGGYTF.